These 30 T cell receptor beta chains were all obtained from the same sample, sequenced in a study of blood T cells in healthy people across ages. A second roughly 6 to 12 cycle PCR used barcoded and J-beta primers. TCRdb reanalysed the 5' RACE reads using MiXCR and keeps one entry per CDR3 protein. Among about 1.8 million distinct CDR3 sequences listed, just under 50% were seen once. Input material: blood. All receptors derive from a woman aged 40 to 50 in good health.

The chain has TRBV27 and TRBJ1-2; TRBD1 matches at 7 bases. J lost 4 bases, V lost 2 bases, and 7 bases had no gene match. The germline V gene encodes CDR1 MNHEY and CDR2 SMNVEV (reference sequence). The CDR3 sequence is 15 residues long. The CDR3 reads CASSLQWTGLYGYTF. The DNA of the CDR3 is TGTGCCAGCAGTTTACAATGGACAGGCCTCTATGGCTACACCTTC.

The chain joins TRBV7-3 to TRBJ1-1; 8 bases line up with TRBD1. The V segment lost 5 bases and the J segment 8 bases; nucleotides outside the gene matches: 7. The CDR3 consists of 13 residues. Germline V gives CDR1 SGHTA, CDR2 FQGTGA. CDR3 nucleotides: TGTGCCAGCAGCCTAGACCGGGACAGGGAAGCTTTCTTT. Residues: CASSLDRDREAFF.

V gene TRBV4-1 combines with J gene TRBJ1-5; D is perhaps TRBD1 (5 bases). This CDR3 is 15 amino acids long. The germline gives CDR1 MGHRA, CDR2 YSYEKL. Trimming shortened V by 4 bases and J by 6 bases, and 16 bases separated the two germline ends. The CDR3 sequence is CASSPPGGIAQPQHF. The CDR3 coding sequence is TGCGCCAGCAGCCCCCCGGGGGGTATTGCTCAGCCCCAGCATTTT.

J is TRBJ2-5 and V is TRBV28, with TRBD1 identical over 7 bases. V gave up 3 bases and J gave up 5 bases; unmatched junction bases: 12. This CDR3 has 16 residues. Germline CDR1 reads MDHEN; CDR2 reads SYDVKM. The DNA for the CDR3 is TGTGCCAGCAGTTTCTTGGGACAGACGGGAAGGGAGACCCAGTACTTC. This gives the protein CASSFLGQTGRETQYF.

The sample holds a few counts of this clonotype. The chain carries TRBV28 and TRBJ2-7; 8 bases match TRBD2. CDR1 is MDHEN and CDR2 is SYDVKM in the germline V gene. The CDR3 loop spans 12 amino acids. Written as DNA, the CDR3 is TGTGCGACCCGGGGGGGCGGGTACGAGCAGTACTTC. Protein product: CATRGGGYEQYF. Combining the CDR3 with reference TRBV28 and TRBJ2-7 gives the whole variable domain DVKVTQSSRYLVKRTGEKVFLECVQDMDHENMFWYRQDPGLGLRLIYFSYDVKMKEKGDIPEGYSVSREKKERFSLILESASTNQTSMYLCATRGGGYEQYFGPGTRLTVT.

The genes are TRBV5-5 and TRBJ2-4; TRBD2 aligns across 9 bases. The last part of the DNA fits TRBJ2-7 better; the J call may be wrong. The CDR3 consists of 18 residues. CDR1 and CDR2 (germline): SGHKS, YYEKEE (reference sequence). The CDR3 here is CASSTVWTSDGLDYEQYF. Here the CDR3 DNA reads TGTGCCAGCAGCACGGTCTGGACTAGCGATGGGCTGGACTACGAGCAGTACTTC.

This sequence joins TRBV28 and TRBJ2-7, with 10 bases identical to TRBD2. The CDR3 covers 17 residues. Looked up from germline, CDR1 is MDHEN and CDR2 is SYDVKM. With V trimmed by 2 bases and J by 1 base, 8 bases remained unmatched. CDR3 sequence: CASSLMAPSGGSYEQYF. The CDR3 DNA is TGTGCCAGCAGTTTAATGGCTCCTAGCGGGGGTTCCTACGAGCAGTACTTC.

The chain links TRBV6-6 to TRBJ2-7; 8 bases match TRBD1. TRBJ2-5 explains the end of the DNA better; the J call may be wrong. CDR1 and CDR2 (germline): MNHNY, SVGAGI (reference sequence). This CDR3 region has 13 residues. The CDR3 DNA is TGTGCCAGCATCGGACAGGGTCAAGAGACCCAGTACTTC. Residues: CASIGQGQETQYF.

This clonotype was picked up a small number of times. The chain is built from TRBV27 and TRBJ2-2; a possible D gene is TRBD1 (8 bases). Germline V gene lookup returns CDR1 MNHEY and CDR2 SMNVEV (reference sequence). The CDR3 is made up of 15 amino acids. V was shortened by 7 bases and J by 4 bases, with 16 bases between the two germline ends. CDR3 in amino acids: CASTWTGRVTGELFF. CDR3 bases: TGTGCCAGCACCTGGACAGGGAGGGTCACCGGGGAGCTGTTTTTT.

The chain carries TRBV7-2 and TRBJ2-1; 11 bases line up with TRBD2. The CDR3 runs to 16 residues. Germline-derived CDR1 and CDR2 are SGHTA and FQGNSA. The trim removed 4 bases at V and 5 bases at J, leaving 7 bases unmatched. The CDR3, as DNA: TGTGCCAGCAGCTCAAGAGGGACTAGCGGACACAATGAGCAGTTCTTC. Amino acids: CASSSRGTSGHNEQFF.

The chain uses TRBV20-1 and TRBJ2-1; D uncertain. Germline CDR1 is DFQATT and CDR2 is SNEGSKA (reference sequence). The V end lost 1 base, the J end lost 9 bases, and 10 bases lay between the germline ends. This CDR3 spans 12 amino acids. CDR3 DNA sequence: TGCAGTGCTAGAGCCCTTCTTGCTGAGCAGTTCTTC. This translates into CSARALLAEQFF.

The gene calls are TRBV28 and TRBJ2-3; 12 bases fit TRBD2. Germline trimming cut 2 bases from V and 6 bases from J; bases unmatched to any gene: 9. The V gene's germline CDR1 is MDHEN and CDR2 SYDVKM. This CDR3 spans 17 amino acids. CDR3 protein: CASSLGRTSGEGDTQYF. Written as DNA, the CDR3 is TGTGCCAGCAGTTTAGGAAGGACTAGCGGGGAAGGTGATACGCAGTATTTT.

The V gene is TRBV4-3, the J gene TRBJ2-3, with 7 positions matching TRBD1. V dropped 3 bases and J dropped 1; count of bases not matched to a gene: 4. Looked up from germline, CDR1 is LGHNA and CDR2 is YSLEER. The CDR3 has 15 amino acids. The CDR3, as DNA: TGCGCCAGCAGCCATCACAGGGGAGGCACAGATACGCAGTATTTT. Its translation: CASSHHRGGTDTQYF.

The chain links TRBV24-1 to TRBJ2-7; 7 nucleotides agree with TRBD2. CDR1 is KGHDR, CDR2 SFDVKD, per germline. J was trimmed by 2 bases and V by 3 bases; bases with no gene match: 3. This CDR3 region has 14 residues. The CDR3 region has the DNA TGTGCCACCAGTGATGGCGGGAGACCCTACGAGCAGTACTTC. Residues: CATSDGGRPYEQYF.

V gene TRBV20-1 combines with J gene TRBJ2-1, with 8 bases aligning to TRBD2. V gave up 5 bases and J gave up 1 base; unmatched junction bases: 7. This CDR3 is built from 15 residues. CDR1 and CDR2 (germline): DFQATT, SNEGSKA (reference sequence). This CDR3 is CSADGLAGSYNEQFF. CDR3 nucleotides: TGCAGTGCTGACGGACTAGCCGGGTCCTACAATGAGCAGTTCTTC.

V and J are TRBV10-3 and TRBJ2-1; the D gene is possibly TRBD1 (5 bases). CDR1 and CDR2 (germline): ENHRY, SYGVKD. The CDR3 sequence is 17 residues long. Trimming pared 5 bases from V and 5 bases from J, leaving 22 bases between. The CDR3 loop reads CAISPDTGRSRDNEQFF. CDR3 bases: TGTGCCATCAGTCCCGACACTGGACGTAGCAGGGACAATGAGCAGTTCTTC.

This clonotype was counted between two and nine times. The chain recombines TRBV2 with TRBJ1-2; 7 nucleotides align to TRBD1. The V gene end was trimmed by 6 bases and the J gene end by 2 bases; junction bases not matched to a gene: 3. This CDR3 contains 13 residues. From germline, CDR1 is SNHLY and CDR2 FYNNEI. The DNA of the CDR3 is TGTGCCAGCAGGGGACAGAACAACTATGGCTACACCTTC. Its protein product is CASRGQNNYGYTF.

The chain recombines TRBV2 with TRBJ2-1; D unclear. Germline values: CDR1 SNHLY, CDR2 FYNNEI. Trimming removed 2 bases from V and 7 bases from J, with 15 bases in between. The length of the CDR3 is 15 residues. Written as DNA, the CDR3 is TGTGCCAGCAGTGAAAGGAACTCCCTGGGGAATGAGCAGTTCTTC. This codes for CASSERNSLGNEQFF.

This rearrangement joins TRBV6-4 to TRBJ2-1, with D perhaps matching TRBD1 (5 bases). The CDR3 extends over 12 amino acids. CDR1 and CDR2 from the germline V gene are MRHNA and SNTAGT. V was shortened by 10 bases and J by 7 bases, with 14 bases between the two germline ends. Written as DNA, the CDR3 is TGTGCCACTAGGGGCCATCGGAATGAGCAGTTCTTC. This gives the protein CATRGHRNEQFF.

This clonotype has just a few counts. The chain uses TRBV7-8 and TRBJ2-1; a weak D match, TRBD1 (5 bases). Between the trimmed V and J ends, which lost 5 bases and 8 bases, there was a span of 13 bases. This CDR3 comprises 13 residues. Germline loops: CDR1 SGHVS, CDR2 FQNEAQ. The CDR3 sequence is CASSGELQDEQFF. The CDR3 DNA follows: TGTGCCAGCAGCGGCGAATTACAGGATGAGCAGTTCTTC.

The chain couples TRBV10-3 to TRBJ2-3; tentatively, D is TRBD1 (6 bases). The CDR3 runs 16 residues. V dropped 2 bases and J dropped 1 base, with 13 bases sitting between them. Germline CDR1 and CDR2: ENHRY and SYGVKD. The chain's CDR3 is CAISELGQRRTDTQYF. CDR3 nucleotide sequence: TGTGCCATCAGTGAGCTTGGACAGCGGCGCACAGATACGCAGTATTTT.

This clonotype showed up just a few times. V gene TRBV11-2 combines with J gene TRBJ1-2; possible D gene TRBD1, 5 bases. The germline V gene has CDR1 SGHAT and CDR2 FQNNGV. The length of the CDR3 is 14 residues. Between the trimmed V and J ends, which lost 3 bases and 5 bases, there was a span of 13 bases. CDR3 DNA sequence: TGTGCCAGCAGCTTCCCTTCAGGGCTATATGGCTACACCTTC. Protein sequence: CASSFPSGLYGYTF.

V is TRBV5-1 and J is TRBJ2-1; 8 nucleotides match TRBD1. This CDR3 contains 14 residues. CDR1 and CDR2 from the germline V gene are SGHRS and YFSETQ. After removal of 4 bases from V and 7 bases from J, the junction contained 7 bases not matched to a gene. The CDR3 DNA reads TGCGCCAGCAGCGCTGGGACAGGACAGAATGAGCAGTTCTTC. This codes for CASSAGTGQNEQFF.

This chain links TRBV15 with TRBJ2-5, with 8 bases aligning to TRBD1. The V gene end was trimmed by 3 bases and the J gene end by 11 bases; junction bases not matched to a gene: 14. CDR1 is LNHNV, CDR2 YYDKDF, per germline (reference sequence). CDR3 length: 15 amino acids. CDR3 sequence (DNA): TGTGCCACCAGCAGTCGGACAGGGAACTACAATGAGCAGTACTTC. Translating it yields CATSSRTGNYNEQYF.

V and J are TRBV6-1 and TRBJ2-3; TRBD1 agrees at 9 bases. The germline gives CDR1 MNHNS, CDR2 SASEGT. This CDR3 contains 16 residues. The CDR3 region is CVISEPGQGGTDTQYF. The DNA of the CDR3 is TGTGTCATCAGTGAACCGGGACAGGGAGGGACAGATACGCAGTATTTT.

Only a few counts were recorded for this clonotype. The chain recombines TRBV28 with TRBJ2-5, with D unclear. V was shortened by 6 bases and J by 7 bases, with 21 bases between the two germline ends. CDR1 MDHEN and CDR2 SYDVKM come from the germline V gene. The CDR3 consists of 15 residues. CDR3 coding DNA: TGTGCCAGCAGCTCAAGTGCAGACCTTCAGAGGACCCAGTACTTC. Its translation: CASSSSADLQRTQYF.

The rearrangement links TRBV27 to TRBJ2-5; 12 bases align to TRBD1. Unmatched junction bases numbered 5, after V lost 1 base and J lost 5 bases. The CDR3 runs 16 residues. Germline V gives CDR1 MNHEY, CDR2 SMNVEV (reference sequence). The CDR3 DNA is TGTGCCAGCAGTTTATGGGGACAGGGGGCCGGGGAGACCCAGTACTTC. The encoded protein is CASSLWGQGAGETQYF.

This clonotype was recorded once. This chain joins TRBV7-2 and TRBJ1-6, with no clear D. The CDR3 totals 11 residues. The V end lost 7 bases, the J end lost 6 bases, and 4 bases lay between the germline ends. Looked up from germline, CDR1 is SGHTA and CDR2 is FQGNSA. The CDR3 region is CASTINSPLHF. The CDR3 DNA sequence: TGTGCCAGCACCATTAATTCACCCCTCCACTTT.

The chain has TRBV20-1 and TRBJ2-3, with D possibly TRBD1 on 6 matching bases. Germline lookup yields CDR1 DFQATT and CDR2 SNEGSKA (reference sequence). The length of the CDR3 is 15 residues. The ends were cut back, 2 bases at V and 6 bases at J, with 18 bases in the middle. The CDR3 spells CSARYTGSHSDTQYF. As DNA, the CDR3 is TGCAGTGCTAGATACACAGGGTCCCACAGTGATACGCAGTATTTT.

The chain employs TRBV28 and TRBJ2-1, with 14 bases lining up with TRBD2. The germline V gene has CDR1 MDHEN and CDR2 SYDVKM. Losses at the gene ends were 3 bases for V and 14 bases for J; bases not matched to a gene: 12. This CDR3 is built from 16 residues. In nucleotides, the CDR3 is TGTGCCAGCAGTTTGCTAGGGAGGTCGACTAGCGGGGGGGAGTTCTTC. Its protein product is CASSLLGRSTSGGEFF.